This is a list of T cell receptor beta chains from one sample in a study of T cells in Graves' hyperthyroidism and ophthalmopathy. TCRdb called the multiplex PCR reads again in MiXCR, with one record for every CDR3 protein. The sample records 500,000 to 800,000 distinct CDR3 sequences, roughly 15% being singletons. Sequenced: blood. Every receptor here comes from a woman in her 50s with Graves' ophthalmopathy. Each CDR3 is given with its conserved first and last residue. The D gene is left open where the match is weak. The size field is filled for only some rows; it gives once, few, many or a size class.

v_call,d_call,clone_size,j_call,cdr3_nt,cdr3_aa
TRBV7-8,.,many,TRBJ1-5,TGTGCCAGCAGTTTAGACCCGGGAAACAATCAGCCCCAGCATTTT,CASSLDPGNNQPQHF
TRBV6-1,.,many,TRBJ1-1,TGTGCCAGCGTACCACATGATACTGAAGCTTTCTTT,CASVPHDTEAFF
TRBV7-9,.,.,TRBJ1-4,TGTGCCAGCGGCTCTCCGGGACTTTTTGATGAAAAACTGTTTTTT,CASGSPGLFDEKLFF
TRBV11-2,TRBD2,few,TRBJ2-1,TGTGCCAGCAGCTCTAGTCCCGGGACTAGCGGGACCCCCCCGGGGGGTGAGCAGTTCTTC,CASSSSPGTSGTPPGGEQFF
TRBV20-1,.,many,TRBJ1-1,TGCAGTGCTCCCGACAGATTGAACACTGAAGCTTTCTTT,CSAPDRLNTEAFF
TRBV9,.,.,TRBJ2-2,TGTGCCAGCAGCAATCAGGGTACCGGGGAGCTGTTTTTT,CASSNQGTGELFF
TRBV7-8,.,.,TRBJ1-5,TGTGCCAGCAGCTTAGGGGGACGGTATCAGCCCCAGCATTTT,CASSLGGRYQPQHF
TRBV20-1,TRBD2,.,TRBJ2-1,TGCAGTGCTAGATCCGGGACTAGCGGGGCGCACAATGAGCAGTTCTTC,CSARSGTSGAHNEQFF
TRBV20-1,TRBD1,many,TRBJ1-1,TGCAGTGCCCGTCGACAGGGGGCGAGTACTGAAGCTTTCTTT,CSARRQGASTEAFF
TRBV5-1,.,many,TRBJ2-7,TGCGCCAGCAGCGAGACCGTTAGCTCCTACGAGCAGTACTTC,CASSETVSSYEQYF
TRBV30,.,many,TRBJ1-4,TGTGCCTGGAGTAACGGGGCGAGTGAAAAACTGTTTTTT,CAWSNGASEKLFF
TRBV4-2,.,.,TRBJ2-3,TGTGCCAGCAGCCAAGACCGGACTCTCGATACGCAGTATTTT,CASSQDRTLDTQYF
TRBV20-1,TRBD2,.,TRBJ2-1,TGCAGTGCTAGAGCCCTGGATTATAGCGGGTCCACCTACAATGAGCAGTTCTTC,CSARALDYSGSTYNEQFF